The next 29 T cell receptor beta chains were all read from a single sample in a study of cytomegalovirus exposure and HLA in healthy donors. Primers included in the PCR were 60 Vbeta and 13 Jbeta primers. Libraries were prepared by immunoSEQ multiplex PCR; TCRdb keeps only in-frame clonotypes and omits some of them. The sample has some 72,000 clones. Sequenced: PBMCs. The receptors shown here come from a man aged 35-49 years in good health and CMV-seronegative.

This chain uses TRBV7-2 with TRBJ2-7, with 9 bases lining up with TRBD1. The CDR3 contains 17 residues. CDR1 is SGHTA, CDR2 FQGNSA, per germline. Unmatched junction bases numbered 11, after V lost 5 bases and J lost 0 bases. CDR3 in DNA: TGTGCCAGCAGCCAGTCGGGGACAGGGTACAACTCCTACGAGCAGTACTTC. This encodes CASSQSGTGYNSYEQYF. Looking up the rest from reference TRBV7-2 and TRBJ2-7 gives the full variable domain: GAGVSQSPSNKVTEKGKDVELRCDPISGHTALYWYRQSLGQGLEFLIYFQGNSAPDKSGLPSDRFSAERTGGSVSTLTIQRTQQEDSAVYLCASSQSGTGYNSYEQYFGPGTRLTVT.

CDR3 coding DNA: TGCAGCGTTGGAGGGCTGCGGAGGGAGGGTGAGCAGTTCTTC. It translates to CSVGGLRREGEQFF. The chain recombines TRBV29-1 with TRBJ2-1; 7 nucleotides line up with TRBD2. Losses at the gene ends were 4 bases for V and 9 bases for J; bases not matched to a gene: 12. There are 14 residues in the CDR3. The germline V gene has CDR1 SQVTM and CDR2 ANQGSEA.

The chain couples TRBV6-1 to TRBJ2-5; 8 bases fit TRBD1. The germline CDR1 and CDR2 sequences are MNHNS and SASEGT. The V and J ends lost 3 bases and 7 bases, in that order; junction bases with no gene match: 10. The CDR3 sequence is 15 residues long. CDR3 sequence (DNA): TGTGCCAGCAGTGAGGGCCAGGGGGCGAGAGGGACCCAGTACTTC. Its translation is CASSEGQGARGTQYF.

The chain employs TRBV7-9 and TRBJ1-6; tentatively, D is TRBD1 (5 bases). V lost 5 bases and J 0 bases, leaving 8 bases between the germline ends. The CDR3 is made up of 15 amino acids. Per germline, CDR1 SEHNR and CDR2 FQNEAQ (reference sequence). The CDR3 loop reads CASSPQGSYNSPLHF. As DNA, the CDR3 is TGTGCCAGCAGCCCCCAGGGCTCCTATAATTCACCCCTCCACTTT.

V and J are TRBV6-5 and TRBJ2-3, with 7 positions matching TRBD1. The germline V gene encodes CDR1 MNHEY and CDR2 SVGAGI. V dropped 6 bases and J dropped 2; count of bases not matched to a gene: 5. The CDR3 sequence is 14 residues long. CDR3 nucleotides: TGTGCCAGCAGGGAGACAGGGAACACAGATACGCAGTATTTT. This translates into CASRETGNTDTQYF.

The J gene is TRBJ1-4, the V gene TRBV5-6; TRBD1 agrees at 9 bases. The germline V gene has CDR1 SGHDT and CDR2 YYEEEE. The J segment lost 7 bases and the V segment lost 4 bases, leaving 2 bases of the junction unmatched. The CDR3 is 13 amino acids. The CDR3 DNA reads TGTGCCAGCAGCAGGGACAGGGTTGAAAAACTGTTTTTT. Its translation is CASSRDRVEKLFF.

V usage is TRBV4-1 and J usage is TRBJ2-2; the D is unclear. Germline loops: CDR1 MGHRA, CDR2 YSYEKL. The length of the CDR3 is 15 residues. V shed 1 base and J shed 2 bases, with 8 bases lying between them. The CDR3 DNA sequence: TGCGCCAGCAGCCAAGTTGTTCGTAACACCGGGGAGCTGTTTTTT. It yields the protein CASSQVVRNTGELFF.

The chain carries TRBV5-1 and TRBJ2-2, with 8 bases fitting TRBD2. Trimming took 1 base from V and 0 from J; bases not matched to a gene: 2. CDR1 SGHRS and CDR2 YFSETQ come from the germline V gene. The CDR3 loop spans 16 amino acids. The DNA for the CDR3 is TGCGCCAGCAGCTTGTTGCGGGAGGCGAACACCGGGGAGCTGTTTTTT. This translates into CASSLLREANTGELFF.

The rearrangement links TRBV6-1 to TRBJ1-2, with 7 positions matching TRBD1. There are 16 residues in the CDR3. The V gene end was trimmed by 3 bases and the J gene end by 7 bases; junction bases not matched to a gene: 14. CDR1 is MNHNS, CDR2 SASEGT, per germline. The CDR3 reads CASSDSHRGLYVGYTF. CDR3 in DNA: TGTGCCAGCAGTGACAGCCACAGGGGACTCTATGTTGGCTACACCTTC.

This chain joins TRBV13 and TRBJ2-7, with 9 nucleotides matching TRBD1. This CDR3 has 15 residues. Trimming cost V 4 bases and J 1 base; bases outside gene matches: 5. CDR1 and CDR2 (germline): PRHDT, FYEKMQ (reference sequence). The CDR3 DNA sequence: TGTGCCAGCAGCTCCGGGACAGGGAAATCCTACGAGCAGTACTTC. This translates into CASSSGTGKSYEQYF.

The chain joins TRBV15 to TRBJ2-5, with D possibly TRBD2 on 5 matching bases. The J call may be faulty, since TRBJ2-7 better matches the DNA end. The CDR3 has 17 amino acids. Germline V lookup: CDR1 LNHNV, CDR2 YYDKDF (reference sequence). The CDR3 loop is CATSREMSRTSSYEQYF. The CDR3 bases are TGTGCCACCAGCAGAGAGATGTCCAGGACTTCGAGTTACGAGCAGTACTTC.

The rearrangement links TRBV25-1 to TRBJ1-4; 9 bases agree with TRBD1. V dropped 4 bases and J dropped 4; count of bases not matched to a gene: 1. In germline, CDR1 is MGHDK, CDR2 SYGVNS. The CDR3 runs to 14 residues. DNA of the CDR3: TGTGCCAGCAGTGGGGGACAGGGTAATGAAAAACTGTTTTTT. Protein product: CASSGGQGNEKLFF.

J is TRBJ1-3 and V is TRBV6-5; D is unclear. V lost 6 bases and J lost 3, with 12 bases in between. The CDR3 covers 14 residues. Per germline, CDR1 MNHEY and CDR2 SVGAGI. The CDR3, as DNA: TGTGCCAGCAGACGGACTCTTGGTGGAAACACCATATATTTT. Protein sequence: CASRRTLGGNTIYF.

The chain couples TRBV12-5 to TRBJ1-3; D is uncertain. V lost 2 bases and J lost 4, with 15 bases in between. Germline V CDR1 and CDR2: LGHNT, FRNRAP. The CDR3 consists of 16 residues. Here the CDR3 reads CASGLSGRGGGNTIYF. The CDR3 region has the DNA TGTGCTAGTGGTTTGAGCGGGAGAGGAGGCGGAAACACCATATATTTT.

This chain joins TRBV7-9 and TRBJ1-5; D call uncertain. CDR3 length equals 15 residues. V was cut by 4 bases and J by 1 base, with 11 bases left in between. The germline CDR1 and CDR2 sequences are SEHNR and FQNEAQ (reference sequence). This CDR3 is CASSWPPESNQPQHF. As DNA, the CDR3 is TGTGCCAGCAGCTGGCCGCCGGAGAGCAATCAGCCCCAGCATTTT.

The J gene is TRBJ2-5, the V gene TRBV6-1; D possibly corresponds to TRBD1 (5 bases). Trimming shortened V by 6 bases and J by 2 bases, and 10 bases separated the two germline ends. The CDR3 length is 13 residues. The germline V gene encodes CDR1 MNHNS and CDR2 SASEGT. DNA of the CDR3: TGTGCCAGCAGCAGGGCCCGACAAGAGACCCAGTACTTC. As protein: CASSRARQETQYF.

CDR3 amino acids: CASSFADRPYEQYF. CDR3 coding DNA: TGTGCCAGCAGTTTTGCGGACAGGCCCTACGAGCAGTACTTC. The V gene is TRBV27, the J gene TRBJ2-7; TRBD1 agrees at 7 bases. Germline lookup yields CDR1 MNHEY and CDR2 SMNVEV (reference sequence). V lost 3 bases and J lost 2; bases outside the gene matches: 4. The CDR3 has 14 amino acids.

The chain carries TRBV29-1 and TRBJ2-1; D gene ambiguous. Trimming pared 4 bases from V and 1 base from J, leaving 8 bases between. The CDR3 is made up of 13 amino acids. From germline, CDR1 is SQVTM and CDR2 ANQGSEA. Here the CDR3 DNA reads TGCAGCGTTGTATTAGATTCCTACAATGAGCAGTTCTTC. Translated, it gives CSVVLDSYNEQFF.

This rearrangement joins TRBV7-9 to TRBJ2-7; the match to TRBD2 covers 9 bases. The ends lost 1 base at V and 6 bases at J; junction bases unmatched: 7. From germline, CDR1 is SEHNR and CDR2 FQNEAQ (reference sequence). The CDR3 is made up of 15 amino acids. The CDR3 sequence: CASSLVSAGGLEQYF. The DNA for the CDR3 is TGTGCCAGCAGCTTAGTATCAGCGGGAGGCCTCGAGCAGTACTTC.

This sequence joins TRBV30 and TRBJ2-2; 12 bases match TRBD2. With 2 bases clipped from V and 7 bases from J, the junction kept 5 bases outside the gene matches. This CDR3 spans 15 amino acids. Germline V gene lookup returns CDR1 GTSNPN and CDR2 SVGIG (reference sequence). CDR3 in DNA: TGTGCCTGGAGTCCGCGACTAGCGGGGGTCGGGGAGCTGTTTTTT. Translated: CAWSPRLAGVGELFF. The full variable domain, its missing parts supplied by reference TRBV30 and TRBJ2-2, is SQTIHQWPATLVQPVGSPLSLECTVEGTSNPNLYWYRQAAGRGLQLLFYSVGIGQISSEVPQNLSASRPQDRQFILSSKKLLLSDSGFYLCAWSPRLAGVGELFFGEGSRLTVL.

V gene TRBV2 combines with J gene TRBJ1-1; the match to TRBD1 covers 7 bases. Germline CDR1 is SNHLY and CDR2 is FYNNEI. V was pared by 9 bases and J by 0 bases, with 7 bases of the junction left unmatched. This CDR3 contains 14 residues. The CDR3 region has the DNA TGTGCCAGAACAGGGGTACTCATGAACACTGAAGCTTTCTTT. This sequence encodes CARTGVLMNTEAFF.

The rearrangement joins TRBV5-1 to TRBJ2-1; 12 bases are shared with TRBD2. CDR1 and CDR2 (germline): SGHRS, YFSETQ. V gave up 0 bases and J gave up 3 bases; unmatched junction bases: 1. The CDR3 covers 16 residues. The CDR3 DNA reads TGCGCCAGCAGCTTGGGGACTAGCGGGGTCTACAATGAGCAGTTCTTC. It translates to CASSLGTSGVYNEQFF.

DNA of the CDR3: TGTGCCAGCACCCCCGGGAGGGCCAGGACCGGGGAGCTGTTTTTT. This gives the protein CASTPGRARTGELFF. The chain couples TRBV6-5 to TRBJ2-2; 8 bases line up with TRBD2. Germline CDR1 is MNHEY and CDR2 is SVGAGI. The length of the CDR3 is 15 residues. The ends lost 7 bases at V and 5 bases at J; junction bases unmatched: 9.

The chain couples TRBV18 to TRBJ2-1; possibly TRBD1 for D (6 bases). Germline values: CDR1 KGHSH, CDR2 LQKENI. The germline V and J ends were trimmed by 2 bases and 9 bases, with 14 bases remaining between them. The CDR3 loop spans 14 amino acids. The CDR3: CASSPTGSPSEQFF. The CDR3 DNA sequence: TGTGCCAGCTCACCAACAGGGTCTCCCAGTGAGCAGTTCTTC.

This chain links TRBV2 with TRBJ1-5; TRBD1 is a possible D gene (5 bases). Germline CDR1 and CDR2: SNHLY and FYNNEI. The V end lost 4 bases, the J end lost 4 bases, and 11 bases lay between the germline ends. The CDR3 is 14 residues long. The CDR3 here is CASSGGSGNQPQHF. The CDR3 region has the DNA TGTGCCAGCAGTGGAGGTTCAGGGAATCAGCCCCAGCATTTT.

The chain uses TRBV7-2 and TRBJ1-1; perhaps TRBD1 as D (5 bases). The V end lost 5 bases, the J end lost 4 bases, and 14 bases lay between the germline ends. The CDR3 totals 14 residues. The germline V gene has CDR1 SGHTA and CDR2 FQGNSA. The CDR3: CASSPRWGGTEAFF. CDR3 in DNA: TGTGCCAGCAGCCCCCGTTGGGGGGGCACTGAAGCTTTCTTT.

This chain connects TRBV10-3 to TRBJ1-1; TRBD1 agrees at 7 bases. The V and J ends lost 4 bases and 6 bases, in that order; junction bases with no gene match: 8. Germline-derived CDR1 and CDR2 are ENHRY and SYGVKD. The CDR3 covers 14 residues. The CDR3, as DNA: TGTGCCATCAGTGGCCGGGACAGCCTTTCTGAAGCTTTCTTT. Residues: CAISGRDSLSEAFF.

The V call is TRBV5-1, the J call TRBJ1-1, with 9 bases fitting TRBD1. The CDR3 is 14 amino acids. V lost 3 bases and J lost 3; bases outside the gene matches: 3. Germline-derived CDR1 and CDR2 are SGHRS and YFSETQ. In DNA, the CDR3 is TGCGCCAGCAGCTCACGACAGGGGGACACTGAAGCTTTCTTT. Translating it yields CASSSRQGDTEAFF.

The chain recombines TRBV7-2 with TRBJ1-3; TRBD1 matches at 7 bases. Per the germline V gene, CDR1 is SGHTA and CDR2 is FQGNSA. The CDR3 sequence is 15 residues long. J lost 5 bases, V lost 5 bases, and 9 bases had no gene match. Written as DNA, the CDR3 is TGTGCCAGCAGCATAACGACAGGGACACGAAACACCATATATTTT. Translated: CASSITTGTRNTIYF.